These 10 T cell receptor beta chains originate from one sample sequenced in a study of blood T cell repertoires in COVID-19. The method was immunoSEQ multiplex PCR; TCRdb's version includes in-frame clones alone and lacks a portion of them. The data contain about 210,000 clones, 65% to 90% of them singletons. The specimen was peripheral blood. These receptors all come from a woman in her seventies with COVID-19, enrolled during active disease.

V usage is TRBV5-1 and J usage is TRBJ2-1; D is perhaps TRBD1 (6 bases). Trimming pared 0 bases from V and 4 bases from J, leaving 23 bases between. The length of the CDR3 is 19 residues. Germline CDR1 is SGHRS and CDR2 is YFSETQ. CDR3 loop: CASSLAIDWVTGLYNEQFF. CDR3 nucleotides: TGCGCCAGCAGCTTGGCGATAGATTGGGTGACAGGCCTTTACAATGAGCAGTTCTTC.

The genes are TRBV5-8 and TRBJ2-7; 9 bases fit TRBD1. This CDR3 has 16 amino acids. V dropped 1 base and J dropped 5; count of bases not matched to a gene: 10. CDR1 SGHTS and CDR2 YDEGEE come from the germline V gene. CDR3 DNA sequence: TGTGCCAGCAGCTTGCTTCCCGGGACAGGGATCCACGAGCAGTACTTC. It codes for CASSLLPGTGIHEQYF.

The chain recombines TRBV5-1 with TRBJ2-5, with 11 bases fitting TRBD2. The length of the CDR3 is 17 residues. Per the germline V gene, CDR1 is SGHRS and CDR2 is YFSETQ. Trimming at V came to 3 bases and at J to 2 bases, leaving 9 bases not matched to a gene. The CDR3 here is CASSSALAGGPQETQYF. CDR3 sequence (DNA): TGCGCCAGCAGCTCGGCGTTAGCGGGGGGGCCTCAAGAGACCCAGTACTTC.

The chain is built from TRBV12-3 or TRBV12-4 and TRBJ1-5; no clear D gene. Trimming took off 3 bases at V and 6 bases at J, with 6 bases between the two ends. This CDR3 has 12 amino acids. Written as DNA, the CDR3 is TGTGCCAGCAGTTTTTCTCCTCAGCCCCAGCATTTT. Protein: CASSFSPQPQHF.

The chain is built from TRBV20-1 and TRBJ2-1, with D unresolved. Between the trimmed V and J ends, which lost 3 bases and 5 bases, there was a span of 5 bases. CDR3 length: 11 residues. Germline V CDR1 and CDR2: DFQATT, SNEGSKA (reference sequence). This chain's CDR3 is CSASNNNEQFF. Here the CDR3 DNA reads TGCAGTGCTAGTAATAACAATGAGCAGTTCTTC.

The chain recombines TRBV7-2 with TRBJ1-2; 9 nucleotides match TRBD1. Germline CDR1 SGHTA, CDR2 FQGNSA. Trimming removed 3 bases from V and 6 bases from J; junction bases left unmatched: 5. This CDR3 is built from 14 residues. The CDR3 DNA sequence: TGTGCCAGCAGCTTTCCGGGACAGGGAAATGGCTACACCTTC. Translating gives CASSFPGQGNGYTF.

V and J are TRBV9 and TRBJ1-3; perhaps TRBD1 as D (5 bases). Germline CDR1 SGDLS, CDR2 YYNGEE. There are 16 residues in the CDR3. The V and J ends lost 0 bases and 3 bases respectively, with 13 bases between them. CDR3 DNA: TGTGCCAGCAGCGTAGATTTATCAGGGCTTGGAAACACCATATATTTT. It specifies CASSVDLSGLGNTIYF.

The chain has TRBV3-1 (or the pseudogene TRBV3-2) and TRBJ2-1, with unresolved D. Trimming shortened V by 2 bases and J by 0 bases, and 5 bases separated the two germline ends. Germline CDR1 reads LGHDT; CDR2 reads YNNKEL (reference sequence). CDR3 length equals 14 residues. CDR3 in amino acids: CASSQSGSYNEQFF. CDR3 DNA sequence: TGTGCCAGCAGCCAATCGGGCTCCTACAATGAGCAGTTCTTC.

This rearrangement joins TRBV4-2 to TRBJ2-5, with 12 bases identical to TRBD2. CDR1 is LGHNA, CDR2 YNFKEQ, per germline. The CDR3 totals 16 residues. The J segment lost 3 bases and the V segment lost 4 bases, leaving 6 bases of the junction unmatched. CDR3 sequence (DNA): TGTGCCAGCAGCCTTTCTAGCGGGGGGGCGGAAGAGACCCAGTACTTC. Its protein product is CASSLSSGGAEETQYF.

The V call is TRBV11-3, the J call TRBJ1-3; possible D gene TRBD1, 5 bases. Germline V gives CDR1 SGHNT, CDR2 YENEEA. V dropped 8 bases and J dropped 12 bases, with 20 bases sitting between them. CDR3 length: 13 residues. The CDR3 DNA reads TGTGCCAGCTCACTACTCAACAGGAGAAACATATATTTT. As protein: CASSLLNRRNIYF.